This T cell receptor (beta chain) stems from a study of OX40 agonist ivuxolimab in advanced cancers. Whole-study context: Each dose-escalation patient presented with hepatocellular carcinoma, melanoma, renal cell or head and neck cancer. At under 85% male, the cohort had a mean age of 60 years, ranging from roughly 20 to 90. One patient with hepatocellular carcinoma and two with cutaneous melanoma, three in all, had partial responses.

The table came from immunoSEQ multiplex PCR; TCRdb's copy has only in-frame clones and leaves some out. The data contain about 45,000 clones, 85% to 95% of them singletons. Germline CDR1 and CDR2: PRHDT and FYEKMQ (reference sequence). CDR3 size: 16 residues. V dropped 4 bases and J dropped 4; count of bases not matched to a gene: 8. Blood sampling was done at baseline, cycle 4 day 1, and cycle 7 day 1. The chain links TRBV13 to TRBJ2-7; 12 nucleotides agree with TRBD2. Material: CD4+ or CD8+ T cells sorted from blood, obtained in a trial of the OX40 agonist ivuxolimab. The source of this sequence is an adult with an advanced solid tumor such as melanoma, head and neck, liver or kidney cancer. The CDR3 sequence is CASSSPRTSGTYEQYF. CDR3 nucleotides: TGTGCCAGCAGCTCACCCCGGACTAGCGGGACTTACGAGCAGTACTTC.